This TCR beta chain was profiled in a study of cytomegalovirus exposure and HLA in healthy donors. A multiplex PCR was run with 60 Vbeta primers and 13 Jbeta primers. TCRdb's table, derived via immunoSEQ multiplex PCR, lists solely in-frame clones and lacks some. The sample shows 150,000 to 200,000 clones, over 60% of them seen only once. Trimming removed 1 base at V and 2 bases at J, with 16 bases between. This CDR3 has 17 amino acids. Germline V gene data show CDR1 as LGHNA and CDR2 as YSLEER. This clonotype was obtained from a woman aged 40 to 50 in good health and CMV-seronegative. The sequenced sample consisted of PBMCs. The chain joins TRBV4-3 to TRBJ2-3, with a tentative D call TRBD1 (5 bases). CDR3 coding DNA: TGCGCCAGCAGCCAAGGGGGCCCACTCTTTAACACAGATACGCAGTATTTT. It specifies CASSQGGPLFNTDTQYF.